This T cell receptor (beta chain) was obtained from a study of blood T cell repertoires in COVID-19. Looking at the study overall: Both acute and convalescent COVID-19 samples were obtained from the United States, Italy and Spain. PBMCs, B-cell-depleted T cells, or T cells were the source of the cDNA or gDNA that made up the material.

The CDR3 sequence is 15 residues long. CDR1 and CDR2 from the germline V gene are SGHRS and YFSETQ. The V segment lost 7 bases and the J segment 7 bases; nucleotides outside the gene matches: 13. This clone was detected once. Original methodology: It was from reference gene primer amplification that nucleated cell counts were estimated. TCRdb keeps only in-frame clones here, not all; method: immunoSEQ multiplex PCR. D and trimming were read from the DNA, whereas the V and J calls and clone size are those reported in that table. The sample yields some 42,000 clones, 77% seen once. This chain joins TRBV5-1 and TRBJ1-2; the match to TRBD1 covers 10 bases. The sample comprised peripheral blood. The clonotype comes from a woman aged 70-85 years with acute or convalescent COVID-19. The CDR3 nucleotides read TGCGCCAGCGTGGAAGGGACAGGGGAATGGAGTGGCTACACCTTC. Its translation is CASVEGTGEWSGYTF.